This T cell receptor (beta chain) came from a study of tumor and adjacent non-tumor tissue in lung cancer. Study in general: Patients comprised about a dozen adenocarcinoma, 2 squamous cell carcinoma and 1 small cell lung cancer. Some 3.9 million productive TCRbeta reads were obtained per sample on average.

A modified ARM-PCR protocol with three rounds of nested PCR amplified TCRbeta. TCRdb ran MiXCR on the multiplex PCR reads and lists one entry per CDR3 protein. The table lists tens of thousands of distinct CDR3 sequences, about 70% of them singletons. Regarding the study as a whole: In normal lung, the top 100 clones were significantly more dominant than in tumor.

The CDR3 has 15 residues. Germline V lookup: CDR1 KGHDR, CDR2 SFDVKD. No cell sorting was done before RNA was extracted from the tissue. Newly diagnosed lung cancer patients had thoracic surgery in China, August–November 2014, without prior chemotherapy. This clonotype has only a few counts. Its target is not known. Germline is not matched at one junction end, which may reflect a read error. This TCR was recovered from a man aged 55-75 years with non-small cell lung cancer. The V call is TRBV24-1, the J call TRBJ1-4, with TRBD1 matching over 8 bases. Sequencing was done on a sample of lung tumor tissue. CDR3 amino acids: CATSDPRQGYERLFF. CDR3 DNA: TGTGCCACCAGTGATCCTAGACAGGGGTACGAAAGACTGTTTTTT.